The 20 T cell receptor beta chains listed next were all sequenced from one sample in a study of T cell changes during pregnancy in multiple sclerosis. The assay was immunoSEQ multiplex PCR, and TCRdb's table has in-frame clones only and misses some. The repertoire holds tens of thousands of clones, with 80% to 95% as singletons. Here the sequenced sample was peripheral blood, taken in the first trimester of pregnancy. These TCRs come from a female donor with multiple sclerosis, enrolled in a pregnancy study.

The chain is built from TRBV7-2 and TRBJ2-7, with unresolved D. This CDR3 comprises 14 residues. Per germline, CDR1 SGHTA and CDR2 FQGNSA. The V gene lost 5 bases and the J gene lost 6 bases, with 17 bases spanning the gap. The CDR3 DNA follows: TGTGCCAGCAGCATGATCGGGTCCCCCCGCGAGCAGTACTTC. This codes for CASSMIGSPREQYF.

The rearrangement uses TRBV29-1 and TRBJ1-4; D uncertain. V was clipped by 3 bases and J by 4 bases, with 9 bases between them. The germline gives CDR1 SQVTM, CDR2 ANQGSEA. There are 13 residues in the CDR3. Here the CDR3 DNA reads TGCAGCGTTGAGTGGCCGAATAATGAAAAACTGTTTTTT. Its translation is CSVEWPNNEKLFF. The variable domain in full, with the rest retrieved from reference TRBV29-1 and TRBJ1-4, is SAVISQKPSRDICQRGTSLTIQCQVDSQVTMMFWYRQQPGQSLTLIATANQGSEATYESGFVIDKFPISRPNLTFSTLTVSNMSPEDSSIYLCSVEWPNNEKLFFGSGTQLSVL.

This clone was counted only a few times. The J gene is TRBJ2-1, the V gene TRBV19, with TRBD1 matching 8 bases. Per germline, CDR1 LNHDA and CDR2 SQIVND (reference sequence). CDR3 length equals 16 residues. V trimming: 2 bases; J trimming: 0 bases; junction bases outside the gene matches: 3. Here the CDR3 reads CASSISTGGSYNEQFF. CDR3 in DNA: TGTGCCAGTAGTATAAGTACAGGGGGCTCCTACAATGAGCAGTTCTTC.

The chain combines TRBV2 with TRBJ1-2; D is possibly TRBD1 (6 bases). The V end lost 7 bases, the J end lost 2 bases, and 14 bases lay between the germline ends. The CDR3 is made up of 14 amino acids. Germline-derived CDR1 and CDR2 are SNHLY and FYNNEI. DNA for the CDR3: TGTGCCAGCACGCGCGGGGGGGCGAACTATGGCTACACCTTC. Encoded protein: CASTRGGANYGYTF.

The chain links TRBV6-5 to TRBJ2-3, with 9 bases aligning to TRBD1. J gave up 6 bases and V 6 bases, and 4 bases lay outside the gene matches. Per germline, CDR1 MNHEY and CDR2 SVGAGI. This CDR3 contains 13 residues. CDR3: CASSLQGADTQYF. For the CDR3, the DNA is TGTGCCAGCAGCTTACAGGGGGCGGATACGCAGTATTTT.

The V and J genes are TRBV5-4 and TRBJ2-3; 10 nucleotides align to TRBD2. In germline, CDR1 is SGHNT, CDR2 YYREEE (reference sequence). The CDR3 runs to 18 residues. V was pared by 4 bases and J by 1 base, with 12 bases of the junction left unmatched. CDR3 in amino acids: CASSGRTSGSPGTDTQYF. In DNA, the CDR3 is TGTGCCAGCAGCGGAAGGACTAGCGGAAGCCCTGGCACAGATACGCAGTATTTT.

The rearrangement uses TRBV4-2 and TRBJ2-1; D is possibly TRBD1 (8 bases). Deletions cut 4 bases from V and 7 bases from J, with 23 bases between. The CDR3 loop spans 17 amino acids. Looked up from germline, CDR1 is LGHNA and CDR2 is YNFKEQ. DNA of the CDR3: TGTGCCAGCAGCCCGAGGACAGGGAGTTCAGCGGGGAATGAGCAGTTCTTC. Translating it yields CASSPRTGSSAGNEQFF.

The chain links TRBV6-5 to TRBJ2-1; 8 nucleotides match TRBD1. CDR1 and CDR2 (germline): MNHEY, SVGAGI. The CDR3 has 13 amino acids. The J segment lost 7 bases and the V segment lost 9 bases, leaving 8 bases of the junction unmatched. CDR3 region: CASSTGVRNEQFF. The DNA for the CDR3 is TGTGCCAGTTCGACAGGGGTTAGGAATGAGCAGTTCTTC.

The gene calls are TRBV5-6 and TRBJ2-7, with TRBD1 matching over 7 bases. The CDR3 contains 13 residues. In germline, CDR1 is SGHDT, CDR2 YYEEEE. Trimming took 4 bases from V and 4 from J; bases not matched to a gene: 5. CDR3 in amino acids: CASSPTGSYEQYF. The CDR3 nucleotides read TGTGCCAGCAGCCCGACAGGGTCGTACGAGCAGTACTTC.

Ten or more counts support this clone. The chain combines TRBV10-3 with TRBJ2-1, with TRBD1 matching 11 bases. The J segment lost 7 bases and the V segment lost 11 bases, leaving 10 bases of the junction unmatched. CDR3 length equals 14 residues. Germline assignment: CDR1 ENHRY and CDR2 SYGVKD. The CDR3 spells CASNSGQGANEQFF. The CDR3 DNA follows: TGTGCCTCCAATTCCGGACAGGGGGCGAATGAGCAGTTCTTC.

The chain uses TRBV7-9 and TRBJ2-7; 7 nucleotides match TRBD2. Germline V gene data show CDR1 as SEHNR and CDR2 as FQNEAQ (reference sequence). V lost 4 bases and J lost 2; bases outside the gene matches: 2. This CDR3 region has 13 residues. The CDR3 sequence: CASSSGTTYEQYF. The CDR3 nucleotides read TGTGCCAGCAGCTCCGGGACTACCTACGAGCAGTACTTC.

This chain's CDR3 is CASSLVLLGQTNIQYF. In DNA form, the CDR3 reads TGTGCCAGCAGCTTGGTTTTATTGGGACAGACAAACATTCAGTACTTC. The chain carries TRBV11-2 and TRBJ2-4, with 7 bases aligning to TRBD1. This CDR3 comprises 16 residues. Germline CDR1 is SGHAT and CDR2 is FQNNGV. Germline trimming cut 3 bases from V and 6 bases from J; bases unmatched to any gene: 11. The whole variable domain, filled in from reference TRBV11-2 and TRBJ2-4, reads EAGVAQSPRYKIIEKRQSVAFWCNPISGHATLYWYQQILGQGPKLLIQFQNNGVVDDSQLPKDRFSAERLKGVDSTLKIQPAKLEDSAVYLCASSLVLLGQTNIQYFGAGTRLSVL.

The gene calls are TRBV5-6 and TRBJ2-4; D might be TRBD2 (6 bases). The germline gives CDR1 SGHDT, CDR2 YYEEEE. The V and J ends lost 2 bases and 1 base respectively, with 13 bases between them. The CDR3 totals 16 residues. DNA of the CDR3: TGTGCCAGCAGCTTTAGGGGAGGTGCGGCCAAAAACATTCAGTACTTC. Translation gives CASSFRGGAAKNIQYF.

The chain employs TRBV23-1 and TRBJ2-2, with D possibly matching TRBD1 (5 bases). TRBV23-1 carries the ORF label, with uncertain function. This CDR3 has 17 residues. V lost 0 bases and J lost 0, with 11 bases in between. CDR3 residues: CASSQSVGRANTGELFF. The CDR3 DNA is TGCGCCAGCAGTCAATCAGTAGGCAGGGCGAACACCGGGGAGCTGTTTTTT.

For the CDR3, the DNA is TGTGCCACCAGCGAGAGGAGCCTTAGAGGCGGCTACACCTTC. As protein: CATSERSLRGGYTF. The chain joins TRBV15 to TRBJ1-2; D unclear. The CDR3 extends over 14 amino acids. Germline V gene sequence: CDR1 LNHNV, CDR2 YYDKDF (reference sequence). V lost 5 bases and J lost 8, with 18 bases in between.

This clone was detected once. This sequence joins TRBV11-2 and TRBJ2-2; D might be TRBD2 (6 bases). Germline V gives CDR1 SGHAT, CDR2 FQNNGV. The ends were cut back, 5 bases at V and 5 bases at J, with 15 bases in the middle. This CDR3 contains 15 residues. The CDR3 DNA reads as TGTGCCAGCAGCATCGGGACTCATGGGACCGGGGAGCTGTTTTTT. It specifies CASSIGTHGTGELFF.

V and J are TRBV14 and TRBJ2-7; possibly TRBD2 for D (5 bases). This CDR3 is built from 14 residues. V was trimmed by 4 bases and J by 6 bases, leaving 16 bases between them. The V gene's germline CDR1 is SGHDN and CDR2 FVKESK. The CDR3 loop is CASSPGVALFEQYF. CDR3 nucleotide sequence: TGTGCCAGCAGCCCCGGGGTAGCCCTGTTCGAGCAGTACTTC.

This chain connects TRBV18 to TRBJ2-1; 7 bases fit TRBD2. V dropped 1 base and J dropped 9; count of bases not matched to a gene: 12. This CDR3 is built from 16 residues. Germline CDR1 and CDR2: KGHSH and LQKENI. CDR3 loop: CASSPLPGGEKSEQFF. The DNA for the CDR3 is TGTGCCAGCTCACCACTACCGGGAGGAGAAAAGAGTGAGCAGTTCTTC.

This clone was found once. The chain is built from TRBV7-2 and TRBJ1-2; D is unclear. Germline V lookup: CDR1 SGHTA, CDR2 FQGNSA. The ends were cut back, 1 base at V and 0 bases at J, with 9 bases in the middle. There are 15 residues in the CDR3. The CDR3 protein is CASSLDQAPNYGYTF. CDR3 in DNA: TGTGCCAGCAGCTTAGACCAGGCCCCTAACTATGGCTACACCTTC.

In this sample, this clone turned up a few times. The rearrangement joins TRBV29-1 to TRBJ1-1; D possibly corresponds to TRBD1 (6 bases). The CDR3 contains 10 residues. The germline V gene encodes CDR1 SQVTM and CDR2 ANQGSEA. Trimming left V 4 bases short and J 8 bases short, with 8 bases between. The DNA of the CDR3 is TGCAGCGTTGCTGACAGGGAAGCTTTCTTT. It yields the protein CSVADREAFF.